One sample yielded the 23 T cell receptor beta chains listed below, sequenced in a study of blood T cell repertoires in COVID-19. Profiled with immunoSEQ multiplex PCR; TCRdb holds only in-frame clones, not every one. The sample has over 100,000 clones, around 84% seen once. The material sequenced was peripheral blood. Receptor source: a woman older than 75 with active or convalescent COVID-19.

The chain links TRBV7-2 to TRBJ2-2; D gene ambiguous. The germline gives CDR1 SGHTA, CDR2 FQGNSA. The CDR3 is made up of 11 amino acids. Trimming shortened V by 6 bases and J by 4 bases, and 3 bases separated the two germline ends. The CDR3 sequence is CASRATGELFF. The CDR3 coding sequence is TGTGCCAGCAGAGCCACCGGGGAGCTGTTTTTT.

This clone appeared a single time. This sequence joins TRBV5-1 and TRBJ2-5; TRBD2 agrees at 11 bases. With V trimmed by 1 base and J by 5 bases, 7 bases remained unmatched. The V gene's germline CDR1 is SGHRS and CDR2 YFSETQ. The length of the CDR3 is 16 residues. The CDR3 loop is CASSLSSGRGMETQYF. The CDR3 region has the DNA TGCGCCAGCAGCTTGAGTAGCGGGAGGGGCATGGAGACCCAGTACTTC.

CDR3 in DNA: TGCGCCAGCAGCCAGCACAGGGATAGCAATCAGCCCCAGCATTTT. As protein: CASSQHRDSNQPQHF. V gene TRBV4-1 combines with J gene TRBJ1-5, with D tentatively TRBD1 (6 bases). V lost 3 bases to trimming and J lost 0 bases, with 9 bases between them. Germline values: CDR1 MGHRA, CDR2 YSYEKL. The CDR3 runs 15 residues.

The chain combines TRBV2 with TRBJ2-7; 10 bases fit TRBD1. Losses at the gene ends were 4 bases for V and 5 bases for J; bases not matched to a gene: 5. Germline V gives CDR1 SNHLY, CDR2 FYNNEI. The CDR3 loop spans 14 amino acids. The CDR3 bases are TGTGCCAGCAGTGTACGACAGGGGGCCAACGAGCAGTACTTC. Translation gives CASSVRQGANEQYF.

The V gene is TRBV28, the J gene TRBJ2-7, with 8 positions matching TRBD1. Per germline, CDR1 MDHEN and CDR2 SYDVKM. V was pared by 6 bases and J by 4 bases, with 2 bases of the junction left unmatched. This CDR3 contains 12 residues. CDR3 region: CASRTGVYEQYF. CDR3 DNA: TGTGCCAGCAGGACAGGGGTGTACGAGCAGTACTTC.

The V gene is TRBV30, the J gene TRBJ1-5; 9 nucleotides match TRBD1. Germline CDR1 and CDR2: GTSNPN and SVGIG (reference sequence). This CDR3 is built from 14 residues. J gave up 7 bases and V 3 bases, and 7 bases lay outside the gene matches. The CDR3 nucleotides read TGTGCCTGGAGCACCGGACAGGGGAGGCAGCCCCAGCATTTT. Its protein is CAWSTGQGRQPQHF.

The genes are TRBV5-4 and TRBJ1-1; 9 nucleotides align to TRBD1. The CDR3 loop spans 15 amino acids. Germline CDR1 is SGHNT and CDR2 is YYREEE (reference sequence). V was clipped by 4 bases and J by 5 bases; unmatched bases: 9. The CDR3 loop is CASSPGQGLSTEAFF. The CDR3 bases are TGTGCCAGCAGCCCCGGACAGGGGTTAAGTACTGAAGCTTTCTTT.

This clone was detected once. The chain's CDR3 is CASSFRGNKNIQYF. The CDR3 DNA follows: TGTGCCAGCAGTTTTCGGGGGAACAAAAACATTCAGTACTTC. V gene TRBV27 combines with J gene TRBJ2-4; TRBD2 might be the D (6 bases). This CDR3 spans 14 amino acids. V dropped 3 bases and J dropped 3 bases, with 9 bases sitting between them. Germline CDR1 is MNHEY and CDR2 is SMNVEV (reference sequence).

This clone is a singleton in its sample. The V call is TRBV28, the J call TRBJ2-3; 9 bases match TRBD2. The CDR3 sequence is 14 residues long. The ends lost 3 bases at V and 3 bases at J; junction bases unmatched: 1. The germline gives CDR1 MDHEN, CDR2 SYDVKM. The CDR3 region is CASSFSGSTDTQYF. The CDR3 DNA sequence: TGTGCCAGCAGTTTTAGCGGGAGTACAGATACGCAGTATTTT.

The chain is built from TRBV11-1 and TRBJ1-2; TRBD1 matches 7 bases. V was pared by 5 bases and J by 5 bases, with 11 bases of the junction left unmatched. The CDR3 sequence is 15 residues long. The V gene's germline CDR1 is SGHAT and CDR2 FQDESV (reference sequence). In nucleotides, the CDR3 is TGTGCCAGCAGCCCGACCCCCGACAGGGAGTATGGCTACACCTTC. This gives the protein CASSPTPDREYGYTF.

In DNA form, the CDR3 reads TGTGCCAGCAGCCGGGCGGGAGGGCATAACAATGAGCAGTTCTTC. Its protein is CASSRAGGHNNEQFF. V is TRBV14 and J is TRBJ2-1; 9 bases are a match to TRBD2. V was pared by 4 bases and J by 5 bases, with 6 bases of the junction left unmatched. The germline V gene has CDR1 SGHDN and CDR2 FVKESK. This CDR3 has 15 amino acids.

This clone was seen just once. The CDR3 protein is CASSYRSTGPSGAFF. CDR3 bases: TGTGCCAGCAGTTACCGCTCGACCGGGCCGAGCGGAGCTTTCTTT. V is TRBV6-5 and J is TRBJ1-1, with D unclear. The CDR3 is made up of 15 amino acids. Per germline, CDR1 MNHEY and CDR2 SVGAGI. Trimming left V 2 bases short and J 10 bases short, with 20 bases between.

This clone was observed a few times. The chain has TRBV7-3 and TRBJ2-5, with 13 bases fitting TRBD2. V shed 0 bases and J 4 bases; nucleotides not matched to a gene: 2. Per germline, CDR1 SGHTA and CDR2 FQGTGA. This CDR3 is 16 amino acids long. CDR3: CASSLTGLAGRETQYF. The CDR3 DNA is TGTGCCAGCAGCTTAACGGGACTAGCGGGACGAGAGACCCAGTACTTC.

The rearrangement uses TRBV6-5 and TRBJ1-4; TRBD1 might be the D (5 bases). Germline V gene sequence: CDR1 MNHEY, CDR2 SVGAGI. The V end was cut by 7 bases, the J end by 1 base, with 13 bases between. This CDR3 is 15 amino acids long. CDR3 nucleotides: TGTGCCAGCAAAAGCGAAACAGGAACTAATGAAAAACTGTTTTTT. This gives the protein CASKSETGTNEKLFF.

In DNA, the CDR3 is TGTGCCAGCAGACGCCCAGGGGGCTTGGAGACCCAGTACTTC. The encoded protein is CASRRPGGLETQYF. This chain joins TRBV6-5 and TRBJ2-5; 8 bases are shared with TRBD1. Germline lookup yields CDR1 MNHEY and CDR2 SVGAGI. J gave up 5 bases and V 6 bases, and 8 bases lay outside the gene matches. The length of the CDR3 is 14 residues.

In this sample, this clone turned up a few times. The genes are TRBV7-3 and TRBJ1-1, with 8 bases identical to TRBD1. CDR3 size: 14 residues. V lost 5 bases and J lost 4; bases outside the gene matches: 6. Germline values: CDR1 SGHTA, CDR2 FQGTGA. CDR3 loop: CASSQGTGSTEAFF. CDR3 bases: TGTGCCAGCAGCCAAGGGACAGGCTCCACTGAAGCTTTCTTT.

This chain uses TRBV29-1 with TRBJ2-1; D possibly matches TRBD1 or TRBD2 (7 bases each). From germline, CDR1 is SQVTM and CDR2 ANQGSEA. Trimming removed 7 bases from V and 4 bases from J, with 20 bases in between. CDR3 length: 15 amino acids. Here the CDR3 reads CSAGGRDWTYNEQFF. The CDR3, as DNA: TGCAGCGCAGGGGGGAGGGATTGGACTTACAATGAGCAGTTCTTC.

The sample holds a few counts of this clone. This chain joins TRBV7-9 and TRBJ1-1; D possibly corresponds to TRBD1 (6 bases). V lost 1 base and J lost 9, with 15 bases in between. The CDR3 totals 14 residues. Germline V gene lookup returns CDR1 SEHNR and CDR2 FQNEAQ (reference sequence). Here the CDR3 DNA reads TGTGCCAGCAGCTTAGAGTGGAAGACAGGAAAAGCTTTCTTT. This encodes CASSLEWKTGKAFF.

This clone was recorded only once. J is TRBJ1-2 and V is TRBV6-6; a weak D match, TRBD1 (6 bases). CDR3 size: 15 residues. The V gene's germline CDR1 is MNHNY and CDR2 SVGAGI (reference sequence). V lost 2 bases and J lost 6, with 16 bases in between. The CDR3 region has the DNA TGTGCCAGCAGTTACAAGGGGGACGGCGGCGATGGCTACACCTTC. Translating it yields CASSYKGDGGDGYTF.

CDR3 in amino acids: CASSVAASVRTDTQYF. The CDR3 DNA reads TGTGCCAGCAGCGTAGCGGCTAGCGTGCGCACAGATACGCAGTATTTT. The V call is TRBV9, the J call TRBJ2-3; tentatively, D is TRBD2 (6 bases). CDR1 SGDLS and CDR2 YYNGEE come from the germline V gene. V was trimmed by 0 bases and J by 1 base, leaving 12 bases between them. This CDR3 has 16 amino acids.

This chain joins TRBV28 and TRBJ2-3; 8 bases are shared with TRBD1. CDR3 length: 14 amino acids. CDR1 is MDHEN and CDR2 is SYDVKM in the germline V gene. The V segment lost 6 bases and the J segment 3 bases; nucleotides outside the gene matches: 5. The DNA for the CDR3 is TGTGCCAGCAGCCGGACAGGGTGGACAGATACGCAGTATTTT. Translation gives CASSRTGWTDTQYF.

J is TRBJ2-1 and V is TRBV10-3, with D maybe TRBD2 (5 bases). CDR3 length: 13 residues. The V gene lost 8 bases and the J gene lost 0 bases, with 8 bases spanning the gap. Germline V lookup: CDR1 ENHRY, CDR2 SYGVKD. The CDR3 bases are TGTGCCATCCGGGGTGGCTCCTACAATGAGCAGTTCTTC. Its translation is CAIRGGSYNEQFF.

The J gene is TRBJ2-7, the V gene TRBV28; tentative D call: TRBD1 (6 bases). CDR3 length equals 14 residues. The V end was cut by 2 bases, the J end by 3 bases, with 11 bases between. The V gene's germline CDR1 is MDHEN and CDR2 SYDVKM. Here the CDR3 reads CASSLPRDNYEQYF. CDR3 sequence (DNA): TGTGCCAGCAGTTTACCCCGGGACAACTACGAGCAGTACTTC.